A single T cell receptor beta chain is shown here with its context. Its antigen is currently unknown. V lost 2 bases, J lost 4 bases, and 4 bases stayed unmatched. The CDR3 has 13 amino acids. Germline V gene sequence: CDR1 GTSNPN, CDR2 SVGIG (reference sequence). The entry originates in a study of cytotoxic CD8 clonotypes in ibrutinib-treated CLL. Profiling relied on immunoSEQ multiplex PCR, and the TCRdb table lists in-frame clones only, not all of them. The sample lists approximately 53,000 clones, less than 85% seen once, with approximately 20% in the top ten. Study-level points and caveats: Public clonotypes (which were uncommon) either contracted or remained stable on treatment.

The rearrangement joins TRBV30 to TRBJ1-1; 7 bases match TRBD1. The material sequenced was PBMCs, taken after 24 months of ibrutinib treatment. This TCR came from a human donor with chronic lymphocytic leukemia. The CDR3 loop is CAWSKTGVTEAFF. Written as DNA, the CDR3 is TGTGCCTGGAGTAAAACAGGGGTCACTGAAGCTTTCTTT. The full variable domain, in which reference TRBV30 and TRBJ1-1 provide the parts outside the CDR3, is SQTIHQWPATLVQPVGSPLSLECTVEGTSNPNLYWYRQAAGRGLQLLFYSVGIGQISSEVPQNLSASRPQDRQFILSSKKLLLSDSGFYLCAWSKTGVTEAFFGQGTRLTVV.